Listed below are T cell receptor beta chains from one sample, sequenced in a study of blood T cell repertoires in COVID-19. Profiled with immunoSEQ multiplex PCR; TCRdb holds only in-frame clones, not every one. The sample carries fewer than 400,000 clones, roughly 90% recorded once. Sequenced: PBMCs or T cells enriched from blood (not recorded which). The source is a woman in her twenties or thirties who had been exposed to COVID-19. Each CDR3 is given with its conserved first and last residue. The order of the fields is V gene, J gene, CDR3 length, D gene, clone size, CDR3 DNA, CDR3 protein. A D gene is named only where the DNA matches it firmly. The listing skips clone size in some rows; elsewhere it reads once, few, many or a size class.

v_call: TRBV15
j_call: TRBJ1-2
cdr3_length: 16
d_call: TRBD1
clone_size: once
cdr3_nt: TGTGCCACCAGCCACGCCGGGACAGGACTCACCGGGGGCTACACCTTC
cdr3_aa: CATSHAGTGLTGGYTF

v_call: TRBV19
j_call: TRBJ1-5
cdr3_length: 19
d_call: TRBD1
clone_size: .
cdr3_nt: TGTGCCAGTAGTATAGTGGGGACAGCCCTCTCGGGTAGCAATCAGCCCCAGCATTTT
cdr3_aa: CASSIVGTALSGSNQPQHF

v_call: TRBV2
j_call: TRBJ1-3
cdr3_length: 13
d_call: .
clone_size: .
cdr3_nt: TGTGCCAGCAGAAGAGACTCTGGAAACACCATATATTTT
cdr3_aa: CASRRDSGNTIYF

v_call: TRBV4-3
j_call: TRBJ1-2
cdr3_length: 14
d_call: .
clone_size: .
cdr3_nt: TGCGCCAGCAGCCAAGAGGGGGCCCACTATGGCTACACCTTC
cdr3_aa: CASSQEGAHYGYTF

v_call: TRBV7-9
j_call: TRBJ2-6
cdr3_length: 15
d_call: .
clone_size: .
cdr3_nt: TGTGCCAGCAGCTTTGGGGGCTCAGGGGCCAACGTCCTGACTTTC
cdr3_aa: CASSFGGSGANVLTF

v_call: TRBV11-1
j_call: TRBJ2-7
cdr3_length: 14
d_call: .
clone_size: once
cdr3_nt: TGTGCCAGCAGCTGGTCCAGGGGGGTTTACGAGCAGTACTTC
cdr3_aa: CASSWSRGVYEQYF

v_call: TRBV5-1
j_call: TRBJ2-3
cdr3_length: 14
d_call: .
clone_size: .
cdr3_nt: TGCGCCAGCAGCCCCACCGGGGGGCCAGATACGCAGTATTTT
cdr3_aa: CASSPTGGPDTQYF

v_call: TRBV19
j_call: TRBJ1-1
cdr3_length: 13
d_call: TRBD1
clone_size: few
cdr3_nt: TGTGCCACTCAGGACAGGGGGCACACTGAAGCTTTCTTT
cdr3_aa: CATQDRGHTEAFF

v_call: TRBV11-2
j_call: TRBJ2-5
cdr3_length: 11
d_call: TRBD2
clone_size: .
cdr3_nt: TGTGCCAGCCGAGCGGGGGAGACCCAGTACTTC
cdr3_aa: CASRAGETQYF

v_call: TRBV29-1
j_call: TRBJ1-1
cdr3_length: 12
d_call: .
clone_size: .
cdr3_nt: TGCAGCGTAGCTAACAGGGTAGGCGAAGCTTTCTTT
cdr3_aa: CSVANRVGEAFF

v_call: TRBV3-1/TRBV3-2
j_call: TRBJ1-5
cdr3_length: 18
d_call: TRBD1
clone_size: .
cdr3_nt: TGTGCCAGCAGCCAAACCGGGACAGGGTATTGGGGCAATCAGCCCCAGCATTTT
cdr3_aa: CASSQTGTGYWGNQPQHF

v_call: TRBV5-4
j_call: TRBJ1-6
cdr3_length: 13
d_call: .
clone_size: .
cdr3_nt: TGTGCCAGCAGCTTGGTTGGGGAGCGGGCCCTCCACTTT
cdr3_aa: CASSLVGERALHF

v_call: TRBV5-1
j_call: TRBJ1-2
cdr3_length: 14
d_call: .
clone_size: .
cdr3_nt: TGCGCCAGCAGCTGGGGGGGCAAGTCTTATGGCTACACCTTC
cdr3_aa: CASSWGGKSYGYTF

v_call: TRBV7-2
j_call: TRBJ2-5
cdr3_length: 13
d_call: TRBD2
clone_size: .
cdr3_nt: TGTGCCAGCAGCTTAGGGACTAGCGGGGGGGAGTACTTC
cdr3_aa: CASSLGTSGGEYF

v_call: TRBV7-9
j_call: TRBJ1-2
cdr3_length: 13
d_call: .
clone_size: .
cdr3_nt: TGTGCCAGCAGCTTTCGGGGACTGCGTGGCTACACCTTC
cdr3_aa: CASSFRGLRGYTF

v_call: TRBV9
j_call: TRBJ1-3
cdr3_length: 14
d_call: .
clone_size: .
cdr3_nt: TGTGCCAGCAGCGTAGACAGGGCTGGAAACACCATATATTTT
cdr3_aa: CASSVDRAGNTIYF

v_call: TRBV6-2/TRBV6-3
j_call: TRBJ1-1
cdr3_length: 15
d_call: .
clone_size: few
cdr3_nt: TGTGCCAGCAGTTATACCGACACGATGAACACTGAAGCTTTCTTT
cdr3_aa: CASSYTDTMNTEAFF

v_call: TRBV5-1
j_call: TRBJ2-3
cdr3_length: 16
d_call: .
clone_size: .
cdr3_nt: TGCGCCAGCAGCTTGGGAATGTCGGGGGGCGCCGATACGCAGTATTTT
cdr3_aa: CASSLGMSGGADTQYF

v_call: TRBV19
j_call: TRBJ1-6
cdr3_length: 14
d_call: .
clone_size: .
cdr3_nt: TGTGCCAGTAGTATCAGGGGCAGGGATTCACCCCTCCACTTT
cdr3_aa: CASSIRGRDSPLHF

v_call: TRBV4-1
j_call: TRBJ2-3
cdr3_length: 13
d_call: .
clone_size: .
cdr3_nt: TGCGCCAGCAGCCAAGGGGGGCGAGATACGCAGTATTTT
cdr3_aa: CASSQGGRDTQYF

v_call: TRBV19
j_call: TRBJ1-3
cdr3_length: 14
d_call: TRBD1
clone_size: .
cdr3_nt: TGTGCCAGTAAAGGGACAGGGGCTGGAAACACCATATATTTT
cdr3_aa: CASKGTGAGNTIYF

v_call: TRBV6-5
j_call: TRBJ2-5
cdr3_length: 16
d_call: .
clone_size: .
cdr3_nt: TGTGCCAGCAGTTACTCCCTTGCGGGGTTTGAAGAGACCCAGTACTTC
cdr3_aa: CASSYSLAGFEETQYF

v_call: TRBV12-5
j_call: TRBJ2-3
cdr3_length: 15
d_call: .
clone_size: .
cdr3_nt: TGTGCTAGTGGAATGACAGGGGAGGGTACAGATACGCAGTATTTT
cdr3_aa: CASGMTGEGTDTQYF

v_call: TRBV5-1
j_call: TRBJ2-7
cdr3_length: 12
d_call: .
clone_size: .
cdr3_nt: TGCGCCAGCAGCTTGACAGGTTGGGAGCAGTACTTC
cdr3_aa: CASSLTGWEQYF

v_call: TRBV9
j_call: TRBJ1-4
cdr3_length: 15
d_call: .
clone_size: .
cdr3_nt: TGTGCCAGCAGCCACACGGGGAGCCTTAATGAAAAACTGTTTTTT
cdr3_aa: CASSHTGSLNEKLFF

v_call: TRBV5-4
j_call: TRBJ1-2
cdr3_length: 12
d_call: TRBD1
clone_size: few
cdr3_nt: TGTGCCAGCAGCCGGGACAGCTATGGCTACACCTTC
cdr3_aa: CASSRDSYGYTF

v_call: TRBV7-3
j_call: TRBJ1-2
cdr3_length: 15
d_call: .
clone_size: .
cdr3_nt: TGTGCCAGCAGCCCCATTGGCAGGGTGGACTATGGCTACACCTTC
cdr3_aa: CASSPIGRVDYGYTF

v_call: TRBV18
j_call: TRBJ1-3
cdr3_length: 18
d_call: TRBD1
clone_size: .
cdr3_nt: TGTGCCAGCTCTCCCTACATACCCCAGACAGGGCCTGGAAACACCATATATTTT
cdr3_aa: CASSPYIPQTGPGNTIYF

v_call: TRBV19
j_call: TRBJ1-4
cdr3_length: 13
d_call: TRBD1
clone_size: .
cdr3_nt: TGTGCCAGTAGTGTACAGGGGGACGGGAAACTGTTTTTT
cdr3_aa: CASSVQGDGKLFF

v_call: TRBV11-1
j_call: TRBJ2-7
cdr3_length: 15
d_call: .
clone_size: .
cdr3_nt: TGTGCCAGCAGCAATCAGGGGTCTGATTCCTACGAGCAGTACTTC
cdr3_aa: CASSNQGSDSYEQYF

v_call: TRBV18
j_call: TRBJ2-7
cdr3_length: 15
d_call: TRBD1
clone_size: .
cdr3_nt: TGTGCCAGCTCACCTTCACGGGACAGGATCTACGAGCAGTACTTC
cdr3_aa: CASSPSRDRIYEQYF

v_call: TRBV27
j_call: TRBJ2-7
cdr3_length: 15
d_call: TRBD1
clone_size: .
cdr3_nt: TGTGCCAGCAGTTTAGGGCTGACAGGGGTCCACGAGCAGTACTTC
cdr3_aa: CASSLGLTGVHEQYF

v_call: TRBV3-1/TRBV3-2
j_call: TRBJ1-5
cdr3_length: 15
d_call: .
clone_size: .
cdr3_nt: TGTGCCAGCAGCCAAGGGGCAGTTGGCAATCAGCCCCAGCATTTT
cdr3_aa: CASSQGAVGNQPQHF

v_call: TRBV3-1/TRBV3-2
j_call: TRBJ2-7
cdr3_length: 15
d_call: .
clone_size: .
cdr3_nt: TGTGCCAGCAGTCCGGGCGGGGGCTACTCCTACGAGCAGTACTTC
cdr3_aa: CASSPGGGYSYEQYF

v_call: TRBV5-4
j_call: TRBJ1-3
cdr3_length: 17
d_call: .
clone_size: .
cdr3_nt: TGTGCCAGCAGCCCCAATACACCCAGGGACTCTGGAAACACCATATATTTT
cdr3_aa: CASSPNTPRDSGNTIYF

v_call: TRBV15
j_call: TRBJ1-2
cdr3_length: 14
d_call: TRBD1
clone_size: .
cdr3_nt: TGTGCCACCAGCAGTAGACAGGGGGCTTTTGGCTACACCTTC
cdr3_aa: CATSSRQGAFGYTF

v_call: TRBV19
j_call: TRBJ1-6
cdr3_length: 18
d_call: TRBD1
clone_size: .
cdr3_nt: TGTGCCAGTAGTAAGGGAAGGGCAGGGGGCAAGGACAATTCACCCCTCCACTTT
cdr3_aa: CASSKGRAGGKDNSPLHF

v_call: TRBV9
j_call: TRBJ2-3
cdr3_length: 19
d_call: TRBD2
clone_size: once
cdr3_nt: TGTGCCAGCAGCGCGGGACTAGCGGGGGGTTTCCGCTTCGGTGATACGCAGTATTTT
cdr3_aa: CASSAGLAGGFRFGDTQYF

v_call: TRBV19
j_call: TRBJ1-1
cdr3_length: 19
d_call: .
clone_size: .
cdr3_nt: TGTGCCAGTAGTATAGTTTTCGGGGGGGCAGGGCCGTTGAACACTGAAGCTTTCTTT
cdr3_aa: CASSIVFGGAGPLNTEAFF

v_call: TRBV6-1
j_call: TRBJ2-7
cdr3_length: 16
d_call: TRBD1
clone_size: .
cdr3_nt: TGTGCCAGCAGTGAAGGGGACAGGGGAATCCCCTACGAGCAGTACTTC
cdr3_aa: CASSEGDRGIPYEQYF

v_call: TRBV14
j_call: TRBJ2-2
cdr3_length: 14
d_call: .
clone_size: .
cdr3_nt: TGTGCCAGCAGCCAATTCCTGAACACCGGGGAGCTGTTTTTT
cdr3_aa: CASSQFLNTGELFF

v_call: TRBV10-3
j_call: TRBJ1-1
cdr3_length: 13
d_call: .
clone_size: .
cdr3_nt: TGTGCCATCAGTGAGTCAGGGGTCACTGAAGCTTTCTTT
cdr3_aa: CAISESGVTEAFF

v_call: TRBV10-3
j_call: TRBJ2-7
cdr3_length: 14
d_call: TRBD1
clone_size: .
cdr3_nt: TGTGCCATCAGTGAGGGACAGGGTACCTACGAGCAGTACTTC
cdr3_aa: CAISEGQGTYEQYF

v_call: TRBV29-1
j_call: TRBJ1-4
cdr3_length: 13
d_call: .
clone_size: .
cdr3_nt: TGCAGCGTTGACAGGGGTTCTAATGAAAAACTGTTTTTT
cdr3_aa: CSVDRGSNEKLFF

v_call: TRBV3-1/TRBV3-2
j_call: TRBJ2-5
cdr3_length: 14
d_call: .
clone_size: .
cdr3_nt: TGTGCCAGCGGGAACTCCGGGGTTTGGGAGACCCAGTACTTC
cdr3_aa: CASGNSGVWETQYF

v_call: TRBV10-3
j_call: TRBJ2-7
cdr3_length: 16
d_call: TRBD1
clone_size: .
cdr3_nt: TGTGCCATCAGTACCTCGACAGGGTGGAGCTCCTACGAGCAGTACTTC
cdr3_aa: CAISTSTGWSSYEQYF

v_call: TRBV2
j_call: TRBJ2-2
cdr3_length: 15
d_call: .
clone_size: .
cdr3_nt: TGTGCCAGCAGTGGGCAGGGGTTGTGGACCGGGGAGCTGTTTTTT
cdr3_aa: CASSGQGLWTGELFF

v_call: TRBV4-1
j_call: TRBJ2-5
cdr3_length: 18
d_call: TRBD2
clone_size: .
cdr3_nt: TGCGCCAGCAGCCAAGAGATAGCGGGGGGGCTGGGTTCGGAGACCCAGTACTTC
cdr3_aa: CASSQEIAGGLGSETQYF

v_call: TRBV5-8
j_call: TRBJ1-2
cdr3_length: 12
d_call: TRBD1
clone_size: .
cdr3_nt: TGTGCCACCTCAGGACAGGCCTATGGCTACACCTTC
cdr3_aa: CATSGQAYGYTF

v_call: TRBV27
j_call: TRBJ1-6
cdr3_length: 12
d_call: .
clone_size: .
cdr3_nt: TGTGCCAGCTCGACTAGGATGTTACCCCTCCACTTT
cdr3_aa: CASSTRMLPLHF

v_call: TRBV19
j_call: TRBJ1-5
cdr3_length: 16
d_call: .
clone_size: .
cdr3_nt: TGTGCCAGTAGTATAGGGAAACGGGGGAACAATCAGCCCCAGCATTTT
cdr3_aa: CASSIGKRGNNQPQHF

v_call: TRBV7-9
j_call: TRBJ2-1
cdr3_length: 14
d_call: TRBD2
clone_size: .
cdr3_nt: TGTGCCAGCAGCGGAACTAGCGGCCACAATGAGCAGTTCTTC
cdr3_aa: CASSGTSGHNEQFF

v_call: TRBV2
j_call: TRBJ1-2
cdr3_length: 13
d_call: TRBD1
clone_size: .
cdr3_nt: TGTGCCAGCAGCGCGGACAGGAACTATGGCTACACCTTC
cdr3_aa: CASSADRNYGYTF

v_call: TRBV20-1
j_call: TRBJ2-7
cdr3_length: 11
d_call: .
clone_size: .
cdr3_nt: TGCAGTGCCCAGGCCCTCAGCGAGCAGTACTTC
cdr3_aa: CSAQALSEQYF

v_call: TRBV12-5
j_call: TRBJ1-3
cdr3_length: 15
d_call: TRBD1
clone_size: .
cdr3_nt: TGTGCTAGTGGTTTGAGCCCGGGACAGGGAAACACCATATATTTT
cdr3_aa: CASGLSPGQGNTIYF

v_call: TRBV11-2
j_call: TRBJ1-1
cdr3_length: 15
d_call: TRBD1
clone_size: few
cdr3_nt: TGTGCCAGCAGCTTACTGACAGGGTTTTACACTGAAGCTTTCTTT
cdr3_aa: CASSLLTGFYTEAFF

v_call: TRBV9
j_call: TRBJ1-1
cdr3_length: 15
d_call: .
clone_size: .
cdr3_nt: TGTGCCAGCAGCGTCGGGTCCGGGGTTCACACTGAAGCTTTCTTT
cdr3_aa: CASSVGSGVHTEAFF

v_call: TRBV10-3
j_call: TRBJ1-4
cdr3_length: 13
d_call: .
clone_size: .
cdr3_nt: TGTGCCATCAGTGGACAGGATAATGAAAAACTGTTTTTT
cdr3_aa: CAISGQDNEKLFF

v_call: TRBV19
j_call: TRBJ1-5
cdr3_length: 13
d_call: .
clone_size: .
cdr3_nt: TGTGCCAGTAGTATAGCCCTGAATCAGCCCCAGCATTTT
cdr3_aa: CASSIALNQPQHF

v_call: TRBV3-1/TRBV3-2
j_call: TRBJ2-7
cdr3_length: 15
d_call: .
clone_size: .
cdr3_nt: TGTGCCAGCAGCCAATTCCAGGGAAAGACCTACGAGCAGTACTTC
cdr3_aa: CASSQFQGKTYEQYF